This T cell receptor beta chain comes out of a study of neurological immune-mediated disorders. Unsorted libraries came from 2 million PBMCs stored at -80 °C. This clonotype was counted ten times or more. Via MiXCR, TCRdb re-called the 5' RACE reads, giving one row per CDR3 protein. This sample carries about 65,000 distinct CDR3 sequences, roughly 3.7% of them seen once, and the ten largest clones take just over 2.5%. Sequenced sample: PBMCs. The TCR originated in a man between 45 and 60 years old with multiple sclerosis.

CDR3 sequence reads: CSAARDSLYNSPLHF. The CDR3 nucleotides read TGCAGTGCTGCCCGGGACAGCCTCTATAATTCACCCCTCCACTTT. V and J are TRBV20-1 and TRBJ1-6; TRBD1 aligns across 7 bases. In germline, CDR1 is DFQATT, CDR2 SNEGSKA (reference sequence). The CDR3 is made up of 15 amino acids. V lost 5 bases, J lost 3 bases, and 7 bases stayed unmatched.